The 14 T cell receptor beta chains reported below all come from one sample, sequenced in a study of cytomegalovirus exposure and HLA in healthy donors. The PCR was carried out with 60 Vbeta primers and 13 Jbeta primers. This table comes from immunoSEQ multiplex PCR, and its TCRdb copy is limited to in-frame clones, with some not included. The sample gives approximately 130,000 clones, over 6.5% of which show up once; 5% to 6.5% is in the top ten. Sequenced: PBMCs. The receptor source for this set is a woman in her 40s in good health and CMV-seropositive.

This clone was observed a handful of times. The chain joins TRBV5-1 to TRBJ1-2; 7 nucleotides align to TRBD1. V gave up 4 bases and J gave up 3 bases; unmatched junction bases: 3. The CDR3 spans 13 residues. Per the germline V gene, CDR1 is SGHRS and CDR2 is YFSETQ. The CDR3 sequence is CASSGDSYYGYTF. In DNA form, the CDR3 reads TGCGCCAGCAGCGGGGACAGCTACTATGGCTACACCTTC.

This clone occurred a few times. V and J are TRBV19 and TRBJ1-4; no definite D call. The CDR3 extends over 12 amino acids. V was shortened by 5 bases and J by 7 bases, with 8 bases between the two germline ends. Per germline, CDR1 LNHDA and CDR2 SQIVND (reference sequence). CDR3 in amino acids: CASSEIREKLFF. The CDR3 DNA reads TGTGCCAGTAGTGAGATCCGTGAAAAACTGTTTTTT.

In its sample, this clone was seen a few times. DNA for the CDR3: TGTGCCAGCTCCGGACAGTTAGATTTACATGGCTACACCTTC. Its protein is CASSGQLDLHGYTF. This chain joins TRBV5-6 and TRBJ1-2; perhaps TRBD1 as D (6 bases). CDR1 is SGHDT and CDR2 is YYEEEE in the germline V gene. The CDR3 sequence is 14 residues long. V lost 7 bases and J lost 6, with 19 bases in between.

The chain has TRBV18 and TRBJ2-3; a possible D gene is TRBD1 (6 bases). The germline V gene encodes CDR1 KGHSH and CDR2 LQKENI. The CDR3 contains 15 residues. Trimming stripped 3 bases from V and 1 base from J, with 11 bases between. The CDR3 loop reads CASSPRTDRTDTQYF. DNA of the CDR3: TGTGCCAGCTCACCGAGGACAGACCGCACAGATACGCAGTATTTT.

Only a few counts were recorded for this clone. In DNA, the CDR3 is TGTGCCAGCAGTGCAGGGGGAGCCTACAATGAGCAGTTCTTC. Its translation: CASSAGGAYNEQFF. This sequence joins TRBV27 and TRBJ2-1; TRBD1 agrees at 7 bases. This CDR3 region has 14 residues. After removal of 5 bases from V and 2 bases from J, the junction contained 3 bases not matched to a gene. Germline loops: CDR1 MNHEY, CDR2 SMNVEV (reference sequence).

V and J are TRBV4-1 and TRBJ1-4; D possibly corresponds to TRBD1 (6 bases). CDR1 and CDR2 from the germline V gene are MGHRA and YSYEKL. The CDR3 runs to 16 residues. V dropped 5 bases and J dropped 5 bases, with 18 bases sitting between them. The CDR3 coding sequence is TGCGCCAGCAGCTCCGTGAGCGGGGGCGCGAATGAAAAACTGTTTTTT. Protein sequence: CASSSVSGGANEKLFF.

This clone was counted between two and nine times. The chain combines TRBV6-5 with TRBJ1-2; 9 nucleotides agree with TRBD1. The CDR3 spans 14 residues. Germline values: CDR1 MNHEY, CDR2 SVGAGI. V was clipped by 8 bases and J by 8 bases; unmatched bases: 12. CDR3 DNA sequence: TGTGCCAGCGGACTCCGAGGGACAGGGTGGGGCTACACCTTC. Protein sequence: CASGLRGTGWGYTF.

The rearrangement joins TRBV5-6 to TRBJ1-2; tentative D call: TRBD1 (5 bases). The germline V gene has CDR1 SGHDT and CDR2 YYEEEE. V lost 3 bases and J 0 bases, leaving 12 bases between the germline ends. There are 15 residues in the CDR3. Here the CDR3 reads CASSWREGPNYGYTF. The DNA for the CDR3 is TGTGCCAGCAGCTGGCGGGAGGGACCTAACTATGGCTACACCTTC.

The chain is built from TRBV7-3 and TRBJ1-2, with D maybe TRBD1 (5 bases). CDR1 is SGHTA and CDR2 is FQGTGA in the germline V gene. Trimming stripped 5 bases from V and 4 bases from J, with 11 bases between. This CDR3 region has 13 residues. The CDR3 nucleotides read TGTGCCAGCAGCGAACCAGGGTTCTATGGCTACACCTTC. Protein: CASSEPGFYGYTF.

This clone appeared a few times. In DNA, the CDR3 is TGTGCCAGCTCACCACCTGCCGGCCAAGAGACCCAGTACTTC. Its translation is CASSPPAGQETQYF. The genes are TRBV18 and TRBJ2-5; D remains unclear. The CDR3 consists of 14 residues. Germline V gene lookup returns CDR1 KGHSH and CDR2 LQKENI. V was trimmed by 0 bases and J by 1 base, leaving 6 bases between them.

The table lists this clone with a few counts. V usage is TRBV6-1 and J usage is TRBJ1-1; D is unclear. Germline V gives CDR1 MNHNS, CDR2 SASEGT. The CDR3 spans 12 residues. Trimming stripped 7 bases from V and 5 bases from J, with 11 bases between. This CDR3 is CASIVGGTEAFF. In DNA form, the CDR3 reads TGTGCCAGCATAGTGGGAGGAACTGAAGCTTTCTTT.

The chain joins TRBV5-1 to TRBJ1-1; D might be TRBD1 (6 bases). The V gene lost 6 bases and the J gene lost 1 base, with 13 bases spanning the gap. The CDR3 extends over 14 amino acids. Germline values: CDR1 SGHRS, CDR2 YFSETQ. The CDR3 sequence is CASTLGRGNTEAFF. CDR3 DNA sequence: TGCGCCAGCACCCTAGGCAGGGGGAACACTGAAGCTTTCTTT.

This clone was counted between two and nine times. This chain joins TRBV28 and TRBJ1-5, with TRBD1 matching over 9 bases. This CDR3 is built from 13 residues. Germline V CDR1 and CDR2: MDHEN, SYDVKM. V shed 6 bases, J shed 5 bases, and the junction held 2 bases outside the gene matches. Here the CDR3 reads CASRRTGDQPQHF. DNA for the CDR3: TGTGCCAGCAGGCGGACAGGGGATCAGCCCCAGCATTTT.

This chain links TRBV2 with TRBJ1-5; 7 nucleotides align to TRBD1. V shed 5 bases and J 5 bases; nucleotides not matched to a gene: 6. Germline values: CDR1 SNHLY, CDR2 FYNNEI. There are 14 residues in the CDR3. Written as DNA, the CDR3 is TGTGCCAGCAGTCGACAGGGATTTGATCAGCCCCAGCATTTT. Translated, it gives CASSRQGFDQPQHF.